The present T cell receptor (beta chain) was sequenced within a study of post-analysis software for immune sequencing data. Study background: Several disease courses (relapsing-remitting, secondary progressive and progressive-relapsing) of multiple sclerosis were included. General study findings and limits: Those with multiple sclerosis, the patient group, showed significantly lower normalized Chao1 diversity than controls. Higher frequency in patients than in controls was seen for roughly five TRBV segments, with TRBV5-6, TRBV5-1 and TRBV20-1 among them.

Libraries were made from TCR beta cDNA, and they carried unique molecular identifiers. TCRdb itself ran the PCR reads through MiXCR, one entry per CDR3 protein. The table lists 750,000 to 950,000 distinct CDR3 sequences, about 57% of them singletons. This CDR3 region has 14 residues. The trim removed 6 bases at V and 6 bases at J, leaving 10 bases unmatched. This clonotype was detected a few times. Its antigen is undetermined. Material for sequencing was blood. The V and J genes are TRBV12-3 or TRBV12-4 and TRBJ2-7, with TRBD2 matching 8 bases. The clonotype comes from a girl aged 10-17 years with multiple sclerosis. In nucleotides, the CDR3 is TGTGCCAGCAGCCTGGGACTAGAAACCTCCGAGCAGTACTTC. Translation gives CASSLGLETSEQYF.